The 12 T cell receptor beta chains below come from one sample, sequenced in a study of cytomegalovirus exposure and HLA in healthy donors. 13 Jbeta primers and 60 Vbeta primers were used for the PCR. Here immunoSEQ multiplex PCR was the method, and the copy in TCRdb shows in-frame clones only, minus some. The sample includes 200,000 to 300,000 clones, 82% of them seen just once. The sample was PBMCs. The receptors were gathered from a woman aged 40 to 50 in good health and CMV-seropositive.

This clone was observed once. This chain uses TRBV11-2 with TRBJ2-5, with D hard to call. The CDR3 covers 14 residues. The germline V gene encodes CDR1 SGHAT and CDR2 FQNNGV. V was trimmed by 0 bases and J by 5 bases, leaving 10 bases between them. The CDR3 protein is CASSLDLALETQYF. The CDR3 nucleotides are TGTGCCAGCAGCTTAGATCTCGCGTTGGAGACCCAGTACTTC. The whole variable domain, remainder taken from reference TRBV11-2 and TRBJ2-5, is EAGVAQSPRYKIIEKRQSVAFWCNPISGHATLYWYQQILGQGPKLLIQFQNNGVVDDSQLPKDRFSAERLKGVDSTLKIQPAKLEDSAVYLCASSLDLALETQYFGPGTRLLVL.

The chain combines TRBV5-1 with TRBJ2-1, with 16 bases fitting TRBD2. CDR1 and CDR2 (germline): SGHRS, YFSETQ. The length of the CDR3 is 16 residues. V shed 3 bases, J shed 9 bases, and the junction held 6 bases outside the gene matches. CDR3 DNA: TGCGCCAGCAGCTCGGGACTAGCGGGAGGGCCAAGTGAGCAGTTCTTC. Protein product: CASSSGLAGGPSEQFF.

The rearrangement joins TRBV30 to TRBJ1-6, with 9 bases aligning to TRBD1. This CDR3 is built from 12 residues. Trimming at V came to 6 bases and at J to 7 bases, leaving 1 base not matched to a gene. In germline, CDR1 is GTSNPN, CDR2 SVGIG (reference sequence). CDR3 loop: CACGTGNSPLHF. The CDR3 nucleotides are TGTGCCTGCGGGACAGGGAATTCACCCCTCCACTTT. The whole variable domain, filled in from reference TRBV30 and TRBJ1-6, reads SQTIHQWPATLVQPVGSPLSLECTVEGTSNPNLYWYRQAAGRGLQLLFYSVGIGQISSEVPQNLSASRPQDRQFILSSKKLLLSDSGFYLCACGTGNSPLHFGNGTRLTVT.

V usage is TRBV30 and J usage is TRBJ1-2, with 8 bases matching TRBD1. CDR1 GTSNPN and CDR2 SVGIG come from the germline V gene (reference sequence). Trimming took 2 bases from V and 8 from J; bases not matched to a gene: 10. The CDR3 loop spans 14 amino acids. CDR3 amino acids: CAWSIHRGEGGYTF. The CDR3 coding sequence is TGTGCCTGGAGTATCCACAGGGGGGAAGGGGGCTACACCTTC.

The chain carries TRBV6-1 and TRBJ1-5; no clear D. Germline assignment: CDR1 MNHNS and CDR2 SASEGT. Trimming shortened V by 4 bases and J by 3 bases, and 7 bases separated the two germline ends. The CDR3 is made up of 13 amino acids. The chain's CDR3 is CASSAYYNQPQHF. The CDR3 DNA reads TGTGCCAGCAGTGCGTACTACAATCAGCCCCAGCATTTT.

This clone has only one observation. The J gene is TRBJ1-6, the V gene TRBV9; the D is unclear. This CDR3 is built from 16 residues. Per germline, CDR1 SGDLS and CDR2 YYNGEE. Trimming pared 0 bases from V and 10 bases from J, leaving 17 bases between. CDR3 region: CASSVEEPGVRSPLHF. CDR3 DNA: TGTGCCAGCAGCGTAGAAGAACCCGGGGTACGATCACCCCTCCACTTT. Full variable domain (outside the CDR3, taken from reference TRBV9 and TRBJ1-6): DSGVTQTPKHLITATGQRVTLRCSPRSGDLSVYWYQQSLDQGLQFLIQYYNGEERAKGNILERFSAQQFPDLHSELNLSSLELGDSALYFCASSVEEPGVRSPLHFGNGTRLTVT.

This clone was recorded only once. The chain joins TRBV5-1 to TRBJ2-5; a possible D gene is TRBD1 (6 bases). The end of the DNA is better explained by TRBJ2-7, so the J call may be wrong. This CDR3 contains 14 residues. Germline V gene data show CDR1 as SGHRS and CDR2 as YFSETQ. The CDR3 protein is CASSSTGFSYEQYF. The CDR3 nucleotides are TGCGCCAGCAGCTCTACAGGGTTCTCCTACGAGCAGTACTTC.

The genes are TRBV4-3 and TRBJ1-2; TRBD1 matches at 10 bases. The germline V gene has CDR1 LGHNA and CDR2 YSLEER. This CDR3 region has 16 residues. The trim removed 5 bases at V and 3 bases at J, leaving 9 bases unmatched. The CDR3 reads CASSGPTGTGDYGYTF. As DNA, the CDR3 is TGCGCCAGCAGCGGGCCGACCGGGACAGGGGACTATGGCTACACCTTC.

As for this clone: A read error may account for a junction end that differs from germline. Other DNA sequences of this sample code for an identical CDR3. J is TRBJ1-1 and V is TRBV9, with no clear D. The length of the CDR3 is 13 residues. Germline V lookup: CDR1 SGDLS, CDR2 YYNGEE. The CDR3 loop is CASSGGGKTEAFF. The CDR3 region has the DNA TGTGCCAGCAGCGGTGGAGGGAAGACTGAGGCTTTCTTT.

The rearrangement joins TRBV29-1 to TRBJ2-5; 10 bases match TRBD1. The CDR3 has 13 residues. V shed 6 bases and J 7 bases; nucleotides not matched to a gene: 8. From germline, CDR1 is SQVTM and CDR2 ANQGSEA. The CDR3 region is CSVTGGPGRTQYF. DNA for the CDR3: TGCAGCGTGACAGGGGGCCCTGGGAGGACCCAGTACTTC. Full variable domain (remainder filled in from reference TRBV29-1 and TRBJ2-5): SAVISQKPSRDICQRGTSLTIQCQVDSQVTMMFWYRQQPGQSLTLIATANQGSEATYESGFVIDKFPISRPNLTFSTLTVSNMSPEDSSIYLCSVTGGPGRTQYFGPGTRLLVL.

The V gene is TRBV29-1, the J gene TRBJ1-6, with TRBD1 matching over 7 bases. Germline V CDR1 and CDR2: SQVTM, ANQGSEA. Trimming removed 6 bases from V and 7 bases from J; junction bases left unmatched: 12. This CDR3 comprises 15 residues. CDR3 bases: TGCAGCGTCCGACTACAAGGGACAGAGAATTCACCCCTCCACTTT. This sequence encodes CSVRLQGTENSPLHF. Using reference TRBV29-1 and TRBJ1-6 for the parts outside the CDR3, the full variable domain is SAVISQKPSRDICQRGTSLTIQCQVDSQVTMMFWYRQQPGQSLTLIATANQGSEATYESGFVIDKFPISRPNLTFSTLTVSNMSPEDSSIYLCSVRLQGTENSPLHFGNGTRLTVT.

This chain links TRBV6-6 with TRBJ2-1; TRBD1 matches 12 bases. The CDR3 sequence is 16 residues long. Germline CDR1 and CDR2: MNHNY and SVGAGI (reference sequence). Trimming took 4 bases from V and 6 from J; bases not matched to a gene: 7. The CDR3: CASSSSGTGGVNEQFF. CDR3 nucleotides: TGTGCCAGCAGTTCGTCCGGGACAGGGGGCGTCAATGAGCAGTTCTTC.